Described below is a single T cell receptor (beta chain) sequence and its context. Germline assignment: CDR1 SGHVS and CDR2 FQNEAQ. Trimming removed 3 bases at V and 7 bases at J, with 9 bases between. The CDR3 is made up of 12 amino acids. The entry originates in a study of control samples from healthy donors and cancer patients. TCRdb's table, derived via immunoSEQ multiplex PCR, lists solely in-frame clones and lacks some. The sample includes 150,000 to 200,000 clones, roughly 90% of them seen just once. Sequencing was performed on blood. The chain links TRBV7-8 to TRBJ1-2; D uncertain. This receptor was taken from a woman aged 45-60 years in good health. This CDR3 is CASSLGPAGYTF. The CDR3 DNA reads as TGTGCCAGCAGCTTGGGTCCGGCTGGCTACACCTTC.